This TCR beta chain was recorded in a study of human T cells and chemical hapten exposure. V was trimmed by 1 base and J by 1 base, leaving 14 bases between them. The germline V gene has CDR1 MNHEY and CDR2 SVGAGI. This CDR3 is 18 amino acids long. Study observations and caveats: Versus controls, significantly more large CDR3 similarity clusters arose from expanded TCRs.

Time point in this sample: pre-sensitization, week 0. Stated treatment: therapeutic diphenylcyclopropenone sensitization with weekly scalp DPC. This clonotype has ten or more counts. Its antigen is not identified. TCRdb fed the RACE reads into MiXCR, producing one record per CDR3 protein. The sample contains 300,000 to 450,000 distinct CDR3 sequences, around 5.5% of which appear only once. Sample: whole blood, taken in connection with sensitization to the hapten diphenylcyclopropenone (DPC). The V call is TRBV6-5, the J call TRBJ2-6; D is possibly TRBD1 (5 bases). The TCR comes from a woman under 30 with alopecia areata. Some clones in this sample may be carry-over from other donors' samples. The CDR3: CASSYWQGETSGANVLTF. For the CDR3, the DNA is TGTGCCAGCAGTTACTGGCAGGGTGAAACGTCTGGGGCCAACGTCCTGACTTTC.